The rows below give T cell receptor beta chains drawn from one sample of a study of blood T cell repertoires in COVID-19. Assay used: immunoSEQ multiplex PCR; TCRdb lists only in-frame clones, some missing. The table includes approximately 210,000 clones, roughly 84% detected once. Sequenced material: peripheral blood. These receptors came from a woman older than 75 with acute or convalescent COVID-19. The CDR3 runs from the conserved cysteine through the conserved F or W. Fields, in order: CDR3 length, V gene, J gene, clone size, D gene, CDR3 protein, CDR3 DNA. A D gene is named only where the DNA matches it firmly. Expanded clones are given a class, and other clones once, few, many or no size at all.

CDR3 length: 16; V gene: TRBV6-6; J gene: TRBJ1-1; clone size: once; D gene: NA; CDR3 protein: CASTNNQQGGNTEAFF; CDR3 DNA: TGTGCCAGCACCAACAATCAGCAGGGAGGTAACACTGAAGCTTTCTTT
CDR3 length: 13; V gene: TRBV7-9; J gene: TRBJ2-3; clone size: NA; D gene: NA; CDR3 protein: CASSSGISDTQYF; CDR3 DNA: TGTGCCAGCAGCTCAGGGATATCAGATACGCAGTATTTT
CDR3 length: 15; V gene: TRBV7-2; J gene: TRBJ1-4; clone size: NA; D gene: NA; CDR3 protein: CASSSDSNINEKLFF; CDR3 DNA: TGTGCCAGCAGCTCTGACAGCAACATTAATGAAAAACTGTTTTTT
CDR3 length: 14; V gene: TRBV3-1/TRBV3-2; J gene: TRBJ1-5; clone size: NA; D gene: NA; CDR3 protein: CASSQVAGGQPQHF; CDR3 DNA: TGTGCCAGCAGCCAAGTCGCAGGAGGCCAGCCCCAGCATTTT
CDR3 length: 15; V gene: TRBV5-1; J gene: TRBJ2-3; clone size: NA; D gene: TRBD2; CDR3 protein: CASSLEAGVIDTQYF; CDR3 DNA: TGCGCCAGCAGCTTGGAAGCGGGGGTGATAGATACGCAGTATTTT
CDR3 length: 14; V gene: TRBV5-1; J gene: TRBJ2-7; clone size: NA; D gene: TRBD1; CDR3 protein: CASRPPGQNYEQYF; CDR3 DNA: TGCGCCAGCAGACCACCGGGACAGAACTACGAGCAGTACTTC
CDR3 length: 15; V gene: TRBV20-1; J gene: TRBJ1-4; clone size: NA; D gene: NA; CDR3 protein: CSASPGRGFNEKLFF; CDR3 DNA: TGCAGTGCTAGTCCGGGCAGAGGGTTTAACGAAAAACTGTTTTTT
CDR3 length: 16; V gene: TRBV7-3; J gene: TRBJ2-7; clone size: NA; D gene: TRBD2; CDR3 protein: CASSLDIRSGGYEQYF; CDR3 DNA: TGTGCCAGCAGCTTAGACATCCGGAGCGGGGGTTACGAGCAGTACTTC
CDR3 length: 11; V gene: TRBV12-3/TRBV12-4; J gene: TRBJ1-1; clone size: NA; D gene: TRBD1; CDR3 protein: CASSQGVEAFF; CDR3 DNA: TGTGCCAGCAGCCAGGGGGTCGAAGCTTTCTTT
CDR3 length: 13; V gene: TRBV3-1/TRBV3-2; J gene: TRBJ1-1; clone size: NA; D gene: TRBD1; CDR3 protein: CASSLLRGRGMNF; CDR3 DNA: TGTGCCAGCAGCCTCTTGAGGGGGCGCGGGATGAACTTT
CDR3 length: 15; V gene: TRBV9; J gene: TRBJ2-2; clone size: NA; D gene: NA; CDR3 protein: CASSVVGVRTGELFF; CDR3 DNA: TGTGCCAGCAGCGTAGTAGGGGTTCGGACCGGGGAGCTGTTTTTT
CDR3 length: 14; V gene: TRBV5-4; J gene: TRBJ1-4; clone size: NA; D gene: TRBD1; CDR3 protein: CASSTGVSDEKLFF; CDR3 DNA: TGTGCCAGCAGCACAGGGGTTTCGGATGAAAAACTGTTTTTT
CDR3 length: 15; V gene: TRBV7-6; J gene: TRBJ1-1; clone size: NA; D gene: TRBD1; CDR3 protein: CASSPRQGGNTEAFF; CDR3 DNA: TGTGCCAGCAGCCCTCGACAGGGTGGGAACACTGAAGCTTTCTTT
CDR3 length: 15; V gene: TRBV7-8; J gene: TRBJ1-6; clone size: NA; D gene: NA; CDR3 protein: CASSLGGAPTSPLHF; CDR3 DNA: TGTGCCAGCAGCTTAGGCGGGGCACCAACGTCACCCCTCCACTTT
CDR3 length: 14; V gene: TRBV7-2; J gene: TRBJ2-7; clone size: NA; D gene: TRBD2; CDR3 protein: CASSPTGGPHEQYF; CDR3 DNA: TGTGCCAGCAGCCCCACGGGGGGTCCCCACGAGCAGTACTTC
CDR3 length: 14; V gene: TRBV6-5; J gene: TRBJ1-1; clone size: few; D gene: NA; CDR3 protein: CASSFGQLNTEAFF; CDR3 DNA: TGTGCCAGCAGTTTCGGACAGCTCAACACTGAAGCTTTCTTT
CDR3 length: 15; V gene: TRBV15; J gene: TRBJ2-1; clone size: NA; D gene: TRBD2; CDR3 protein: CATSIHSGGSNEQFF; CDR3 DNA: TGTGCCACCAGCATTCATAGCGGGGGGTCTAATGAGCAGTTCTTC
CDR3 length: 16; V gene: TRBV3-1/TRBV3-2; J gene: TRBJ1-2; clone size: NA; D gene: NA; CDR3 protein: CASSQGGGPIIYGYTF; CDR3 DNA: TGTGCCAGCAGCCAAGGGGGAGGCCCGATTATCTATGGCTACACCTTC
CDR3 length: 13; V gene: TRBV12-3/TRBV12-4; J gene: TRBJ1-3; clone size: NA; D gene: NA; CDR3 protein: CAISDRTGNTIYF; CDR3 DNA: TGTGCCATCTCGGACAGAACTGGAAACACCATATATTTT
CDR3 length: 14; V gene: TRBV6-5; J gene: TRBJ2-2; clone size: NA; D gene: NA; CDR3 protein: CASSYKGYTGELFF; CDR3 DNA: TGTGCCAGCAGTTACAAGGGGTACACCGGGGAGCTGTTTTTT
CDR3 length: 15; V gene: TRBV3-1/TRBV3-2; J gene: TRBJ2-1; clone size: NA; D gene: TRBD2; CDR3 protein: CASNPTSGGDHEQFF; CDR3 DNA: TGTGCCAGCAATCCAACAAGCGGGGGGGACCATGAGCAGTTCTTC
CDR3 length: 15; V gene: TRBV4-2; J gene: TRBJ2-2; clone size: NA; D gene: TRBD1; CDR3 protein: CASSRDRGNTGELFF; CDR3 DNA: TGTGCCTCCAGCCGGGACAGGGGGAACACCGGGGAGCTGTTTTTT
CDR3 length: 17; V gene: TRBV5-8; J gene: TRBJ1-4; clone size: NA; D gene: TRBD1; CDR3 protein: CASSEARGRGIREKLFF; CDR3 DNA: TGTGCCAGCAGCGAGGCAAGGGGCAGGGGGATACGAGAAAAACTGTTTTTT
CDR3 length: 15; V gene: TRBV6-4; J gene: TRBJ2-2; clone size: NA; D gene: TRBD1; CDR3 protein: CASSSGQVNTGELFF; CDR3 DNA: TGTGCCAGCAGTTCGGGACAGGTGAACACCGGGGAGCTGTTTTTT
CDR3 length: 13; V gene: TRBV24-1; J gene: TRBJ2-3; clone size: NA; D gene: TRBD2; CDR3 protein: CATSGGAADTQYF; CDR3 DNA: TGTGCCACCAGCGGGGGGGCCGCAGATACGCAGTATTTT
CDR3 length: 15; V gene: TRBV5-6; J gene: TRBJ1-5; clone size: NA; D gene: TRBD1; CDR3 protein: CASSLRTGGNQPQHF; CDR3 DNA: TGTGCCAGCAGCTTGAGGACAGGGGGCAATCAGCCCCAGCATTTT
CDR3 length: 17; V gene: TRBV7-3; J gene: TRBJ1-6; clone size: NA; D gene: TRBD1; CDR3 protein: CASSLYDPDRGNSPLHF; CDR3 DNA: TGTGCCAGCAGCTTATACGATCCAGACAGGGGAAATTCACCCCTCCACTTT
CDR3 length: 13; V gene: TRBV6-5; J gene: TRBJ1-1; clone size: once; D gene: NA; CDR3 protein: CASTSDRNTEAFF; CDR3 DNA: TGTGCCAGCACCTCTGACAGAAACACTGAAGCTTTCTTT
CDR3 length: 15; V gene: TRBV4-2; J gene: TRBJ2-7; clone size: NA; D gene: NA; CDR3 protein: CASSQERTNSYEQYF; CDR3 DNA: TGTGCCAGCAGCCAAGAACGGACTAACTCCTACGAGCAGTACTTC
CDR3 length: 15; V gene: TRBV14; J gene: TRBJ2-5; clone size: NA; D gene: TRBD1; CDR3 protein: CASSPPRTGQETQYF; CDR3 DNA: TGTGCCAGCAGCCCACCCAGGACAGGGCAAGAGACCCAGTACTTC
CDR3 length: 18; V gene: TRBV4-1; J gene: TRBJ1-4; clone size: NA; D gene: NA; CDR3 protein: CASSRLPGLQTIGEKLFF; CDR3 DNA: TGCGCCAGCAGCCGACTACCGGGACTACAGACAATAGGGGAAAAACTGTTTTTT
CDR3 length: 15; V gene: TRBV7-9; J gene: TRBJ1-4; clone size: few; D gene: NA; CDR3 protein: CASSLGGGRNEKLFF; CDR3 DNA: TGTGCCAGCAGCTTAGGTGGAGGTCGCAACGAAAAACTGTTTTTT
CDR3 length: 16; V gene: TRBV3-1/TRBV3-2; J gene: TRBJ1-3; clone size: NA; D gene: TRBD1; CDR3 protein: CASSLTGQGRRNTIYF; CDR3 DNA: TGTGCCAGCAGCCTAACGGGACAGGGTCGGAGAAACACCATATATTTT
CDR3 length: 16; V gene: TRBV9; J gene: TRBJ1-6; clone size: NA; D gene: NA; CDR3 protein: CASSLGPPELGSPLHF; CDR3 DNA: TGTGCCAGCAGCCTAGGGCCTCCGGAGTTAGGTTCACCCCTCCACTTT
CDR3 length: 14; V gene: TRBV13; J gene: TRBJ2-7; clone size: NA; D gene: NA; CDR3 protein: CASSLDRGAYEQYF; CDR3 DNA: TGTGCCAGCAGCTTAGATAGGGGTGCGTACGAGCAGTACTTC
CDR3 length: 13; V gene: TRBV2; J gene: TRBJ2-3; clone size: NA; D gene: NA; CDR3 protein: CASRPGVVGTQYF; CDR3 DNA: TGTGCCAGCAGACCAGGGGTGGTGGGTACGCAGTATTTT
CDR3 length: 13; V gene: TRBV5-1; J gene: TRBJ2-7; clone size: NA; D gene: TRBD1; CDR3 protein: CASSLQGRHEQYF; CDR3 DNA: TGCGCCAGCAGTTTACAGGGGCGCCACGAGCAGTACTTC
CDR3 length: 14; V gene: TRBV5-4; J gene: TRBJ1-1; clone size: NA; D gene: TRBD1; CDR3 protein: CASSTQGASTEAFF; CDR3 DNA: TGTGCCAGCAGCACCCAGGGGGCGAGCACTGAAGCTTTCTTT
CDR3 length: 15; V gene: TRBV7-6; J gene: TRBJ2-1; clone size: NA; D gene: NA; CDR3 protein: CASSFPPGTVNEQFF; CDR3 DNA: TGTGCCAGCAGCTTTCCCCCCGGGACTGTCAATGAGCAGTTCTTC
CDR3 length: 14; V gene: TRBV6-5; J gene: TRBJ1-1; clone size: once; D gene: NA; CDR3 protein: CASSLSRLNTEAFF; CDR3 DNA: TGTGCCAGCAGTTTGTCGAGACTTAACACTGAAGCTTTCTTT
CDR3 length: 15; V gene: TRBV7-2; J gene: TRBJ1-3; clone size: NA; D gene: NA; CDR3 protein: CASSASVNRGNTIYF; CDR3 DNA: TGTGCCAGCAGCGCTTCAGTGAACAGGGGAAACACCATATATTTT
CDR3 length: 13; V gene: TRBV3-1/TRBV3-2; J gene: TRBJ2-3; clone size: NA; D gene: NA; CDR3 protein: CASSLREADTQYF; CDR3 DNA: TGTGCCAGCAGCCTCAGGGAAGCAGATACGCAGTATTTT
CDR3 length: 13; V gene: TRBV5-4; J gene: TRBJ2-3; clone size: NA; D gene: TRBD1; CDR3 protein: CASSSTGGDTQYF; CDR3 DNA: TGTGCCAGCAGCTCCACAGGGGGAGATACGCAGTATTTT